A single sample is the source of the 15 T cell receptor beta chains below, sequenced in a study of radiation and T cells in renal cell carcinoma. Time point reported: blood 4 weeks post-SBRT, at nephrectomy. The treatment is: 15 Gy SBRT to primary tumor, nephrectomy 4 weeks later. Some clones are missing from TCRdb's copy, which holds only in-frame ones; the method was immunoSEQ multiplex PCR. The repertoire includes about 90,000 clones, around 81% of them detected once, and approximately 8.8% sits in the top ten. The sequencing used blood, collected from a patient whose treatment included radiotherapy and nephrectomy. The receptor source for this set is a man aged 50 to 59 with renal cell carcinoma.

The J gene is TRBJ1-4, the V gene TRBV27; TRBD1 might be the D (5 bases). Germline values: CDR1 MNHEY, CDR2 SMNVEV (reference sequence). The CDR3 is 19 amino acids. With 6 bases removed from V and 3 bases from J, the gap between germline ends came to 26 bases. In DNA, the CDR3 is TGTGCCAGCAGCTTTTCATTCCCGGCAGGGAGGGTCGCTAATGAAAAACTGTTTTTT. This sequence encodes CASSFSFPAGRVANEKLFF.

This chain links TRBV18 with TRBJ2-3; TRBD1 matches at 7 bases. Germline lookup yields CDR1 KGHSH and CDR2 LQKENI. Unmatched junction bases numbered 6, after V lost 4 bases and J lost 2 bases. The CDR3 is 15 residues long. DNA of the CDR3: TGTGCCAGCTCACGGTCAGGACAGGCCACAGATACGCAGTATTTT. This sequence encodes CASSRSGQATDTQYF.

The rearrangement joins TRBV6-5 to TRBJ1-2; D is unclear. CDR1 and CDR2 from the germline V gene are MNHEY and SVGAGI. V was clipped by 7 bases and J by 2 bases, with 11 bases between them. The CDR3 totals 13 residues. In DNA, the CDR3 is TGTGCCAGCAAGTCTCCAATCAACTATGGCTACACCTTC. Protein sequence: CASKSPINYGYTF.

This chain connects TRBV6-6 to TRBJ1-1; no reliable D call. V lost 10 bases to trimming and J lost 3 bases, with 15 bases between them. CDR3 length: 13 amino acids. Per the germline V gene, CDR1 is MNHNY and CDR2 is SVGAGI (reference sequence). The CDR3 sequence is CATLGNLDTEAFF. CDR3 nucleotide sequence: TGTGCCACCTTAGGGAATCTGGACACTGAAGCTTTCTTT.

V and J are TRBV5-1 and TRBJ2-1; the match to TRBD2 covers 10 bases. This CDR3 region has 13 residues. Trimming cost V 5 bases and J 7 bases; bases outside gene matches: 3. Looked up from germline, CDR1 is SGHRS and CDR2 is YFSETQ. The chain's CDR3 is CASRLAGRNEQFF. The CDR3, as DNA: TGCGCCAGCAGACTAGCGGGAAGAAATGAGCAGTTCTTC.

The genes are TRBV30 and TRBJ1-5; TRBD1 agrees at 11 bases. The trim removed 2 bases at V and 7 bases at J, leaving 4 bases unmatched. CDR3 length: 14 amino acids. In germline, CDR1 is GTSNPN, CDR2 SVGIG (reference sequence). The chain's CDR3 is CAWSPWTGGQPQHF. The CDR3 DNA follows: TGTGCCTGGAGTCCCTGGACAGGGGGCCAGCCCCAGCATTTT.

This sequence joins TRBV7-9 and TRBJ2-7; D is perhaps TRBD1 or TRBD2 (5 bases each). With 5 bases removed from V and 8 bases from J, the gap between germline ends came to 22 bases. Germline CDR1 reads SEHNR; CDR2 reads FQNEAQ (reference sequence). CDR3 size: 15 residues. CDR3: CASSPKGIATKKQYF. The CDR3 nucleotides read TGTGCCAGCAGCCCAAAGGGGATAGCGACGAAGAAGCAGTACTTC. The full variable domain, rest sourced from reference TRBV7-9 and TRBJ2-7, is DTGVSQNPRHKITKRGQNVTFRCDPISEHNRLYWYRQTLGQGPEFLTYFQNEAQLEKSRLLSDRFSAERPKGSFSTLEIQRTEQGDSAMYLCASSPKGIATKKQYFGPGTRLTVT.

The chain joins TRBV5-1 to TRBJ1-2; TRBD1 agrees at 9 bases. After removal of 4 bases from V and 3 bases from J, the junction contained 4 bases not matched to a gene. Germline CDR1 SGHRS, CDR2 YFSETQ. The length of the CDR3 is 14 residues. The CDR3 sequence is CASSVGTGYYGYTF. The CDR3 coding sequence is TGCGCCAGCAGCGTCGGGACAGGGTACTATGGCTACACCTTC.

The chain links TRBV5-5 to TRBJ1-1; no clear D gene. The germline CDR1 and CDR2 sequences are SGHKS and YYEKEE (reference sequence). Trimming removed 3 bases from V and 3 bases from J, with 12 bases in between. There are 14 residues in the CDR3. In nucleotides, the CDR3 is TGTGCCAGCAGCTCGGTAGACGGGTACACTGAAGCTTTCTTT. This gives the protein CASSSVDGYTEAFF.

This clone was recorded many times. The V gene is TRBV9, the J gene TRBJ1-1, with TRBD1 as a possible D gene (5 bases). With 0 bases removed from V and 4 bases from J, the gap between germline ends came to 10 bases. The CDR3 is 14 residues long. From germline, CDR1 is SGDLS and CDR2 YYNGEE. The CDR3 nucleotides read TGTGCCAGCAGCGTAGAAGGGGCCGGCACTGAAGCTTTCTTT. As protein: CASSVEGAGTEAFF.

The chain couples TRBV11-1 to TRBJ1-5, with 8 bases aligning to TRBD1. This CDR3 spans 13 amino acids. J was trimmed by 7 bases and V by 5 bases; bases with no gene match: 4. Germline V CDR1 and CDR2: SGHAT, FQDESV (reference sequence). Written as DNA, the CDR3 is TGTGCCAGCAGCCCGGACAGGGACCAGCCCCAGCATTTT. This codes for CASSPDRDQPQHF.

The genes are TRBV7-2 and TRBJ2-3; D is undetermined. Trimming removed 4 bases at V and 1 base at J, with 15 bases between. The germline V gene encodes CDR1 SGHTA and CDR2 FQGNSA. The CDR3 is 16 residues long. This CDR3 reads CASSYNSVPRTDTQYF. The CDR3 DNA reads TGTGCCAGCAGCTACAACTCCGTCCCCCGCACAGATACGCAGTATTTT.

The gene calls are TRBV6-6 and TRBJ1-2; D is unclear. V gave up 0 bases and J gave up 4 bases, with 15 bases separating them. This CDR3 comprises 16 residues. CDR1 and CDR2 from the germline V gene are MNHNY and SVGAGI (reference sequence). The CDR3 nucleotides are TGTGCCAGCAGTTACTCTAGTACAGCAAGGACCTATGGCTACACCTTC. This codes for CASSYSSTARTYGYTF.

This chain links TRBV19 with TRBJ1-6; the match to TRBD1 covers 8 bases. The junction had 17 bases not matched to a gene; V was cut back by 6 bases and J by 19 bases. This CDR3 has 14 amino acids. From germline, CDR1 is LNHDA and CDR2 SQIVND (reference sequence). CDR3 loop: CASSPRTGSPFLHF. CDR3 sequence (DNA): TGTGCCAGTAGCCCCCGGACAGGGTCGCCCTTTCTTCACTTT.

The J gene is TRBJ2-6, the V gene TRBV27; D unclear. Germline V lookup: CDR1 MNHEY, CDR2 SMNVEV (reference sequence). The CDR3 covers 17 residues. Trimming left V 7 bases short and J 4 bases short, with 20 bases between. DNA for the CDR3: TGTGCCAGCAAACGGGTCCCCTTTGCAGAAGGGGCCAACGTCCTGACTTTC. This sequence encodes CASKRVPFAEGANVLTF.